The entry that follows covers one TCR beta chain sequence. These data belong to a study of blood T cell repertoires in COVID-19. With V trimmed by 0 bases and J by 3 bases, 2 bases remained unmatched. There are 14 residues in the CDR3. Germline assignment: CDR1 SGHRS and CDR2 YFSETQ. The cohort comprised adults aged about 18 to 90 years residing in 20 to 30 US areas. Assignments of participants to cohorts depended upon their own reported clinical history. Profiling relied on immunoSEQ multiplex PCR, and the TCRdb table lists in-frame clones only, not all of them. Of 200,000 to 250,000 clones detected, over 80% appear once; the ten largest clones hold approximately 3.7%.

The chain recombines TRBV5-1 with TRBJ2-7; 8 bases fit TRBD1. Sequenced input: PBMCs or T cells enriched from blood (not recorded which). This clonotype was obtained from a woman between 25 and 40 years old who had been exposed to COVID-19. The CDR3 here is CASSLEGTGYEQYF. The CDR3 nucleotides are TGCGCCAGCAGCTTGGAGGGGACAGGCTACGAGCAGTACTTC.